This T cell receptor (beta chain) was identified during a study of tumor and adjacent non-tumor tissue in lung cancer. The library came from three nested PCR rounds adapted from ARM-PCR protocols. Each CDR3 protein gets one entry after TCRdb re-called the multiplex PCR reads with MiXCR. The repertoire holds fewer than 120,000 distinct CDR3 sequences, with around 82% as singletons. Germline assignment: CDR1 SQVTM and CDR2 ANQGSEA. V was pared by 4 bases and J by 5 bases, with 17 bases between. The CDR3 contains 14 residues. The template was RNA from unsorted bulk tissue. Input material: lung tumor tissue. This chain connects TRBV29-1 to TRBJ1-2; D possibly corresponds to TRBD1 (6 bases). The clonotype originates from a man in his 70s with non-small cell lung cancer. The CDR3 sequence is CSVGSGHGGYGYTF. The CDR3 region has the DNA TGCAGCGTTGGATCGGGACACGGGGGATATGGCTACACCTTC. Looking up the rest from reference TRBV29-1 and TRBJ1-2 gives the full variable domain: SAVISQKPSRDICQRGTSLTIQCQVDSQVTMMFWYRQQPGQSLTLIATANQGSEATYESGFVIDKFPISRPNLTFSTLTVSNMSPEDSSIYLCSVGSGHGGYGYTFGSGTRLTVV.